This section outlines one T cell receptor beta chain sequence together with its context. This specimen comes from a study of blood T cell repertoires in COVID-19. Study-wide context: Samples of COVID-19 (acute and convalescent) were obtained from the United States, Italy and Spain. Sample material is recorded as cDNA or gDNA derived from T cells, B-cell-depleted T cells, or PBMCs.

Methods used by the authors: Reference gene primers were amplified, and this amplification served to estimate nucleated cell counts. Profiled with immunoSEQ multiplex PCR; TCRdb holds only in-frame clones, not every one. The V and J calls and the clone size are those of that table, but D and trimming were determined from the DNA. The repertoire holds fewer than 350,000 clones, with 85% to 90% as singletons. What was sequenced was peripheral blood. The origin of this receptor is a young woman with COVID-19, enrolled during active disease.

The CDR3 DNA sequence: TGTGCCAGCAGCCAGAGCCCCTCGGGACAGGGGGCTTACTCACCCCTCCACTTT. This gives the protein CASSQSPSGQGAYSPLHF. This chain joins TRBV28 and TRBJ1-6; TRBD1 aligns across 12 bases. The CDR3 extends over 18 amino acids. Looked up from germline, CDR1 is MDHEN and CDR2 is SYDVKM. Unmatched junction bases numbered 16, after V lost 6 bases and J lost 10 bases.